The next 12 T cell receptor beta chains were all read from a single sample in a study of blood T cell repertoires in COVID-19. The method was immunoSEQ multiplex PCR; TCRdb's version includes in-frame clones alone and lacks a portion of them. The sample has roughly 200,000 clones; roughly 94% are singletons. The sample comprised peripheral blood. These receptors all come from a man aged 25 to 40 with COVID-19, enrolled during active disease.

The J gene is TRBJ2-7, the V gene TRBV18, with D unclear. The CDR3 length is 14 residues. Looked up from germline, CDR1 is KGHSH and CDR2 is LQKENI. Trimming cost V 2 bases and J 1 base, with 9 bases left between them. The CDR3 nucleotides read TGTGCCAGCTCACCAGGTCACGGGTCCTACGAGCAGTACTTC. This encodes CASSPGHGSYEQYF.

This chain uses TRBV29-1 with TRBJ2-1; D perhaps matches TRBD2 (6 bases). Per germline, CDR1 SQVTM and CDR2 ANQGSEA. The CDR3 length is 14 residues. Between the trimmed V and J ends, which lost 7 bases and 7 bases, there was a span of 20 bases. The CDR3 loop reads CSATGDRGWNEQFF. The CDR3 coding sequence is TGCAGCGCCACGGGGGACCGGGGTTGGAATGAGCAGTTCTTC.

J is TRBJ1-6 and V is TRBV18; D perhaps matches TRBD1 (5 bases). The V gene lost 6 bases and the J gene lost 8 bases, with 11 bases spanning the gap. CDR3 size: 13 residues. CDR1 is KGHSH and CDR2 is LQKENI in the germline V gene. The CDR3 sequence: CASSQRGDSPLHF. CDR3 in DNA: TGTGCCAGCTCCCAACGGGGGGATTCACCCCTCCACTTT.

This clone was picked up one time. The chain joins TRBV19 to TRBJ2-7, with D maybe TRBD1 (5 bases). V was cut by 5 bases and J by 6 bases, with 14 bases left in between. CDR1 is LNHDA, CDR2 SQIVND, per germline (reference sequence). This CDR3 contains 13 residues. DNA for the CDR3: TGTGCCAGTAGTGTCAGAACAGGTTCCGAGCAGTACTTC. Its protein product is CASSVRTGSEQYF.

The rearrangement links TRBV4-1 to TRBJ1-6, with D possibly TRBD1 on 6 matching bases. There are 12 residues in the CDR3. Trimming took 4 bases from V and 9 from J, leaving 7 bases between them. Per germline, CDR1 MGHRA and CDR2 YSYEKL. The CDR3 sequence is CASSLRGSPLHF. CDR3 nucleotide sequence: TGCGCCAGCAGCCTCAGGGGTTCACCCCTCCACTTT.

This chain joins TRBV27 and TRBJ2-1; 11 bases are shared with TRBD1. Germline V lookup: CDR1 MNHEY, CDR2 SMNVEV (reference sequence). There are 14 residues in the CDR3. J was trimmed by 7 bases and V by 2 bases; bases with no gene match: 1. In nucleotides, the CDR3 is TGTGCCAGCAGTTTAGGGACAGGGGGGAATGAGCAGTTCTTC. Amino acids: CASSLGTGGNEQFF.

The V call is TRBV12-2, the J call TRBJ2-5; the table's D call TRBD2 went unverified against the DNA. TRBV12-2 is a listed pseudogene. This CDR3 region has 12 residues. The CDR3 reads CASRLSGETQYF. The CDR3, as DNA: TGTGCAAGTCGCCTCAGCGGGGAGACCCAGTACTTC.

The V gene is TRBV4-1, the J gene TRBJ2-3, with 7 bases fitting TRBD2. The CDR3 has 16 residues. CDR1 MGHRA and CDR2 YSYEKL come from the germline V gene. The trim removed 2 bases at V and 4 bases at J, leaving 9 bases unmatched. The CDR3 here is CASSQRSGVIPDTQYF. DNA for the CDR3: TGCGCCAGCAGCCAAAGGAGCGGGGTGATCCCAGATACGCAGTATTTT.

The chain couples TRBV18 to TRBJ1-1; D gene ambiguous. The CDR3 consists of 15 residues. The germline V gene has CDR1 KGHSH and CDR2 LQKENI. The V gene lost 1 base and the J gene lost 7 bases, with 16 bases spanning the gap. The CDR3 protein is CASSPLISGDYEAFF. For the CDR3, the DNA is TGTGCCAGCTCACCACTTATTTCAGGAGACTATGAAGCTTTCTTT.

V gene TRBV9 combines with J gene TRBJ2-1, with D uncertain. The length of the CDR3 is 13 residues. Germline lookup yields CDR1 SGDLS and CDR2 YYNGEE. V dropped 0 bases and J dropped 2 bases, with 3 bases sitting between them. The DNA of the CDR3 is TGTGCCAGCAGCGTAGCAACCTACAATGAGCAGTTCTTC. The encoded protein is CASSVATYNEQFF.

This rearrangement joins TRBV6-4 to TRBJ2-5, with TRBD2 matching 9 bases. The CDR3 is made up of 14 amino acids. Germline V lookup: CDR1 MRHNA, CDR2 SNTAGT. The V gene end was trimmed by 4 bases and the J gene end by 5 bases; junction bases not matched to a gene: 5. The chain's CDR3 is CASSGGGGWETQYF. Here the CDR3 DNA reads TGTGCCAGCAGTGGCGGGGGGGGTTGGGAGACCCAGTACTTC.

The gene calls are TRBV16 and TRBJ1-5, with D unresolved. The germline V gene has CDR1 KGHSY and CDR2 FQNENV. The V end lost 1 base, the J end lost 0 bases, and 10 bases lay between the germline ends. The CDR3 is 16 amino acids. CDR3 protein: CASSQFGGYSNQPQHF. The DNA for the CDR3 is TGTGCCAGCAGCCAATTTGGAGGGTATAGCAATCAGCCCCAGCATTTT.